This T cell receptor (beta chain) stems from a study of CD8+ T cells in alopecia areata. Study outcomes and limitations: Higher clonality was seen in lesional scalp than in normal scalp, especially in alopecia totalis/universalis.

Germline V gene sequence: CDR1 SNHLY, CDR2 FYNNEI. This CDR3 has 16 residues. Trimming removed 5 bases from V and 4 bases from J, with 18 bases in between. Isolated RNA was reverse transcribed into cDNA used as the sequencing template. The assay was immunoSEQ multiplex PCR, and TCRdb's table has in-frame clones only and misses some. The sample lists about 140,000 clones; 86% were seen once. Regarding treatment: oral pan-JAK inhibitor, 5-10 mg twice daily. Sorted out of PBMCs were CD4+ T cells and CD8+ T cells. A word on this clone: Its antigen remains unknown.

The origin of this receptor is a human donor with alopecia areata. V usage is TRBV2 and J usage is TRBJ2-1, with D possibly matching TRBD2 (5 bases). Sequencing was performed on CD8+ T cells sorted from blood, taken at week 4, from a patient treated with tofacitinib. The CDR3, as DNA: TGTGCCAGCAGTCAGGCGGCGGGCGGATTTTACAATGAGCAGTTCTTC. Translating gives CASSQAAGGFYNEQFF.